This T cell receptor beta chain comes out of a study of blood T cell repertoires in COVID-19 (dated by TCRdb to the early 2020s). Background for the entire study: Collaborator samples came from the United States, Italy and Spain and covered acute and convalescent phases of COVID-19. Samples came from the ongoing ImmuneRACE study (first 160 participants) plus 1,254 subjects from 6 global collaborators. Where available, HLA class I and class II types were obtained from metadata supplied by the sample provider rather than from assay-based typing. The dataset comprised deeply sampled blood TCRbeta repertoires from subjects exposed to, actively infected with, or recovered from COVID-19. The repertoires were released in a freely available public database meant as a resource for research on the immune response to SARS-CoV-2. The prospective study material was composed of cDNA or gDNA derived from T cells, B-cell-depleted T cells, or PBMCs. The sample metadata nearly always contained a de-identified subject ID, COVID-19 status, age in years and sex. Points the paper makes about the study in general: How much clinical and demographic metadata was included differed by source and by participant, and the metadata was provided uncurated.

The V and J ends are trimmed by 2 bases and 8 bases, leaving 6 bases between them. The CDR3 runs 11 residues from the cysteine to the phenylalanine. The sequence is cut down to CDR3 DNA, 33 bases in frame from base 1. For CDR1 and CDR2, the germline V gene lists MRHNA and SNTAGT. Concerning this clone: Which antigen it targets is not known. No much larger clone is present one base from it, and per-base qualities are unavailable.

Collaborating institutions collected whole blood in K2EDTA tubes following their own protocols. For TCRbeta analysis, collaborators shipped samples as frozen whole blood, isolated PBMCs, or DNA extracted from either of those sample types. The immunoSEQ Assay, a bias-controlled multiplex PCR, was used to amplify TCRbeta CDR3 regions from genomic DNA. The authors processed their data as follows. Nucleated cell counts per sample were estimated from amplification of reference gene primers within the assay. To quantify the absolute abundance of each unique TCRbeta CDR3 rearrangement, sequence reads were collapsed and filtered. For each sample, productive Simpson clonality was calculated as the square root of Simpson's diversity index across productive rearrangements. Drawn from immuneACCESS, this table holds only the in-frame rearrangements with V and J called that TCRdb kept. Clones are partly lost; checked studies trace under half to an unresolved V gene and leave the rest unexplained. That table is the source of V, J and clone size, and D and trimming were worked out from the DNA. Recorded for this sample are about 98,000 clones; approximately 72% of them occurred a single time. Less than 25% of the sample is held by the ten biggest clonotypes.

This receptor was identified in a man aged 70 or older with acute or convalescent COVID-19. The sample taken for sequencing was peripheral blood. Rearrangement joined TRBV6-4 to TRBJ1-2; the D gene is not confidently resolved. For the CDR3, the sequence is CASSDGGGYTF. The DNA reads TGTGCCAGCAGTGACGGTGGCGGCTACACCTTC.